This TCR beta chain derives from a study of shared clonotypes between healthy human individuals. The CDR3 runs to 18 residues. CDR1 and CDR2 (germline): MGHRA, YSYEKL. V gave up 4 bases and J gave up 4 bases; unmatched junction bases: 13. Regarding this clone: Its antigen is still unknown.

Study-wide results and caveats: Owing to a small donor count, the genetic and exposure-history diversity represented was limited.

Data came from immunoSEQ multiplex PCR; TCRdb stores just in-frame clones and leaves some out. Here the sample spans 800,000 to 1,200,000 clones, 75% to 80% being singletons. The rearrangement joins TRBV4-1 to TRBJ2-2, with 9 bases aligning to TRBD2. The TCR sequence derives from a man aged 18 to 29 in good health. Some clones in this sample may be carry-over from other donors' samples. The sample taken for sequencing was memory CD4+ T cells from PBMCs. Stated subset: CD45RA-negative fraction. CDR3 DNA: TGCGCCAGCAGCCCGGGACTAGCTTTTGTAGGGAGCACCGGGGAGCTGTTTTTT. As protein: CASSPGLAFVGSTGELFF.